This T cell receptor beta chain was captured in a study of response to subunit inactivated influenza vaccine. This CDR3 is 16 amino acids long. Germline V gene sequence: CDR1 SGHTA, CDR2 FQGNSA. Trimming took off 0 bases at V and 1 base at J, with 10 bases between the two ends. This clonotype was recorded at least ten times. Its target is unknown. General study findings and limits: New T cells are recruited in small numbers by each seasonal influenza vaccination, according to the authors' suggestion.

TCRdb reprocessed the RT-PCR reads with MiXCR, giving one entry per CDR3 protein. The sample shows about 780,000 distinct CDR3 sequences, about a fifth of them seen only once. This specimen was PBMCs from blood, taken roughly 5 days after vaccination. This sequence was found in a man aged 50 or older who received an inactivated influenza vaccine. V gene TRBV7-2 combines with J gene TRBJ1-5; TRBD1 is a possible D gene (6 bases). The CDR3 sequence: CASSLARGLSNQPQHF. The DNA of the CDR3 is TGTGCCAGCAGCTTAGCGCGGGGGCTAAGCAATCAGCCCCAGCATTTT. The variable domain in full, completed from reference TRBV7-2 and TRBJ1-5, reads GAGVSQSPSNKVTEKGKDVELRCDPISGHTALYWYRQSLGQGLEFLIYFQGNSAPDKSGLPSDRFSAERTGGSVSTLTIQRTQQEDSAVYLCASSLARGLSNQPQHFGDGTRLSIL.